The rows below give T cell receptor beta chains drawn from one sample of a study of lymphopenia after photon versus proton radiotherapy. Here immunoSEQ multiplex PCR was the method, and the copy in TCRdb shows in-frame clones only, minus some. Here the sample spans tens of thousands of clones, around 90% being singletons. This specimen consisted of peripheral blood, obtained from a patient treated with proton-based radiotherapy. The source of these receptors is a woman aged 65 to 85 with pancreatic cancer. Some clones in this sample may be carry-over from other donors' samples. Both conserved end residues are part of each CDR3. Each record gives: clone size, J gene, V gene, D gene, CDR3 protein, CDR3 DNA. The D gene is left open where the match is weak. Clone size, where shown, is once, few, many, or a class for clones that have expanded.

abundance: -; j_gene: TRBJ1-5; v_gene: TRBV5-1; d_gene: -; CDR3aa: CASSLDGDTNQPQHF; CDR3nt: TGCGCCAGCAGCTTAGACGGGGACACTAATCAGCCCCAGCATTTT
abundance: -; j_gene: TRBJ2-1; v_gene: TRBV15; d_gene: TRBD2; CDR3aa: CATSNLGLALNEQFF; CDR3nt: TGTGCCACCAGCAACCTGGGACTAGCGTTAAATGAGCAGTTCTTC
abundance: -; j_gene: TRBJ2-1; v_gene: TRBV11-2; d_gene: TRBD1; CDR3aa: CASSLGIGTGVEQFF; CDR3nt: TGTGCCAGCAGCTTAGGTATCGGGACAGGGGTTGAGCAGTTCTTC
abundance: once; j_gene: TRBJ2-2; v_gene: TRBV10-3; d_gene: TRBD2; CDR3aa: CATSGLAGNTGELFF; CDR3nt: TGTGCCACTTCGGGACTAGCGGGGAACACCGGGGAGCTGTTTTTT
abundance: -; j_gene: TRBJ1-1; v_gene: TRBV27; d_gene: TRBD1; CDR3aa: CASSGQGSNTEAFF; CDR3nt: TGTGCCAGCAGTGGACAGGGCTCGAACACTGAAGCTTTCTTT
abundance: -; j_gene: TRBJ2-3; v_gene: TRBV7-2; d_gene: -; CDR3aa: CASRSSTAPTDTQYF; CDR3nt: TGTGCCAGCAGGTCATCGACGGCCCCCACAGATACGCAGTATTTT
abundance: -; j_gene: TRBJ2-1; v_gene: TRBV30; d_gene: TRBD1; CDR3aa: CASNVNPGQISYNEQFF; CDR3nt: TGTGCCTCGAACGTTAACCCGGGACAGATCTCCTACAATGAGCAGTTCTTC
abundance: -; j_gene: TRBJ2-6; v_gene: TRBV27; d_gene: -; CDR3aa: CASRPPSSGANVLTF; CDR3nt: TGTGCCAGCAGGCCCCCTTCGTCTGGGGCCAACGTCCTGACTTTC
abundance: -; j_gene: TRBJ1-2; v_gene: TRBV7-2; d_gene: -; CDR3aa: CASSLAQGSGSGYTF; CDR3nt: TGTGCCAGCAGCTTAGCACAGGGATCTGGCTCTGGCTACACCTTC
abundance: once; j_gene: TRBJ2-2; v_gene: TRBV18; d_gene: -; CDR3aa: CASSLEGVTGELFF; CDR3nt: TGTGCCTCCTCACTCGAAGGGGTCACCGGGGAGCTGTTTTTT
abundance: -; j_gene: TRBJ1-2; v_gene: TRBV28; d_gene: -; CDR3aa: CASTLTGTAGYTF; CDR3nt: TGTGCCAGCACCCTCACAGGGACCGCGGGCTACACCTTC
abundance: -; j_gene: TRBJ2-7; v_gene: TRBV4-1; d_gene: TRBD2; CDR3aa: CASSQVAGGPNNYEQYF; CDR3nt: TGCGCCAGCAGCCAAGTAGCGGGAGGTCCTAACAACTACGAGCAGTACTTC
abundance: -; j_gene: TRBJ2-3; v_gene: TRBV29-1; d_gene: -; CDR3aa: CSVRSAGRTDTQYF; CDR3nt: TGCAGCGTTCGGTCGGCGGGTCGAACAGATACGCAGTATTTT
abundance: -; j_gene: TRBJ1-1; v_gene: TRBV7-2; d_gene: -; CDR3aa: CASSFDSWNTEAFF; CDR3nt: TGTGCCAGCAGCTTCGACAGCTGGAACACTGAAGCTTTCTTT
abundance: -; j_gene: TRBJ2-1; v_gene: TRBV27; d_gene: -; CDR3aa: CASSQGISVNEQFF; CDR3nt: TGTGCCAGCAGTCAGGGGATATCAGTCAATGAGCAGTTCTTC
abundance: -; j_gene: TRBJ2-2; v_gene: TRBV2; d_gene: -; CDR3aa: CASRYYLHGELFF; CDR3nt: TGTGCCAGCAGATACTACCTCCACGGGGAGCTGTTTTTT
abundance: -; j_gene: TRBJ1-4; v_gene: TRBV7-6; d_gene: -; CDR3aa: CASSLGNRGEKLFF; CDR3nt: TGTGCCAGCAGTTTAGGGAACCGGGGTGAAAAACTGTTTTTT
abundance: once; j_gene: TRBJ2-7; v_gene: TRBV30; d_gene: TRBD2; CDR3aa: CAWSVQGAGLAGSYEQYF; CDR3nt: TGTGCCTGGAGTGTACAGGGAGCGGGGCTAGCGGGGTCCTACGAGCAGTACTTC
abundance: -; j_gene: TRBJ2-3; v_gene: TRBV27; d_gene: -; CDR3aa: CASSLSGVGDTQYF; CDR3nt: TGTGCCAGCAGTTTATCGGGGGTAGGGGATACGCAGTATTTT
abundance: -; j_gene: TRBJ1-4; v_gene: TRBV4-1; d_gene: TRBD1; CDR3aa: CASSQVTGTNEKLFF; CDR3nt: TGCGCCAGCAGCCAAGTGACAGGGACTAATGAAAAACTGTTTTTT
abundance: -; j_gene: TRBJ1-1; v_gene: TRBV7-2; d_gene: -; CDR3aa: CASSSVKGQGWPEAFF; CDR3nt: TGTGCCAGCAGCTCCGTAAAAGGGCAGGGTTGGCCTGAAGCTTTCTTT
abundance: -; j_gene: TRBJ2-2; v_gene: TRBV6-5; d_gene: TRBD2; CDR3aa: CASRWTSGSSGELFF; CDR3nt: TGTGCCAGCAGATGGACTAGCGGGAGCTCCGGGGAGCTGTTTTTT
abundance: once; j_gene: TRBJ2-3; v_gene: TRBV11-2; d_gene: TRBD2; CDR3aa: CASSLGGGRATDTQYF; CDR3nt: TGTGCCAGCAGCTTAGGAGGCGGGAGGGCCACAGATACGCAGTATTTT
abundance: -; j_gene: TRBJ2-7; v_gene: TRBV29-1; d_gene: -; CDR3aa: CSVKDSYEQYF; CDR3nt: TGCAGCGTTAAAGACAGTTACGAGCAGTACTTC
abundance: once; j_gene: TRBJ2-3; v_gene: TRBV27; d_gene: TRBD2; CDR3aa: CASSSRGLGGLDTQYF; CDR3nt: TGTGCCAGCAGTTCCCGGGGGTTGGGGGGGTTAGATACGCAGTATTTT
abundance: -; j_gene: TRBJ2-7; v_gene: TRBV7-9; d_gene: -; CDR3aa: CASSLSSEQYF; CDR3nt: TGTGCCAGCAGCTTATCCTCCGAGCAGTACTTC
abundance: once; j_gene: TRBJ1-2; v_gene: TRBV25-1; d_gene: -; CDR3aa: CASSDGRGLEGYTF; CDR3nt: TGTGCCAGCAGTGATGGTCGGGGATTGGAGGGCTACACCTTC
abundance: -; j_gene: TRBJ1-1; v_gene: TRBV11-2; d_gene: -; CDR3aa: CASSLDVRMNTEAFF; CDR3nt: TGTGCCAGCAGCTTAGATGTACGAATGAACACTGAAGCTTTCTTT
abundance: -; j_gene: TRBJ2-4; v_gene: TRBV6-6; d_gene: -; CDR3aa: CASSYSTAGAKNIQYF; CDR3nt: TGTGCCAGCAGTTACTCGACCGCGGGGGCAAAAAACATTCAGTACTTC
abundance: -; j_gene: TRBJ2-7; v_gene: TRBV9; d_gene: TRBD2; CDR3aa: CASSVAAGAYEQYF; CDR3nt: TGTGCCAGCAGCGTTGCAGCGGGGGCCTACGAGCAGTACTTC
abundance: -; j_gene: TRBJ1-1; v_gene: TRBV6-5; d_gene: -; CDR3aa: CASSYSGRRTEAFF; CDR3nt: TGTGCCAGCAGTTACTCGGGGCGTCGGACTGAAGCTTTCTTT
abundance: once; j_gene: TRBJ1-6; v_gene: TRBV6-1; d_gene: -; CDR3aa: CASSMAGVNSPLHF; CDR3nt: TGTGCCAGTTCTATGGCAGGGGTTAATTCACCCCTCCACTTT
abundance: -; j_gene: TRBJ2-5; v_gene: TRBV10-2; d_gene: -; CDR3aa: CASSEQAARGETQYF; CDR3nt: TGCGCCAGCAGTGAACAGGCCGCGAGAGGAGAGACCCAGTACTTC
abundance: -; j_gene: TRBJ2-1; v_gene: TRBV11-2; d_gene: TRBD1; CDR3aa: CASSSRDRAGNEQFF; CDR3nt: TGTGCCAGCAGCTCCAGGGACAGGGCTGGCAATGAGCAGTTCTTC
abundance: -; j_gene: TRBJ2-7; v_gene: TRBV23-1; d_gene: TRBD2; CDR3aa: CASSLRLAGGPCF; CDR3nt: TGCGCCAGCAGTCTGAGACTAGCGGGAGGCCCCTGCTTC
abundance: few; j_gene: TRBJ2-7; v_gene: TRBV21-1; d_gene: -; CDR3aa: CASCSRDSQDYEQYF; CDR3nt: TGTGCCAGCTGTAGCCGGGACAGCCAGGACTACGAGCAGTACTTC